Sequencing of this T cell receptor beta chain was carried out in a study of T cells in Graves' hyperthyroidism and ophthalmopathy. This CDR3 contains 13 residues. Germline V CDR1 and CDR2: SQVTM, ANQGSEA. The V and J ends lost 5 bases and 9 bases respectively, with 17 bases between them. Thyroid ultrasound, orbital computed tomography, clinical symptoms, and serum thyroxine and TRAb underpinned diagnoses. There are many counts of this clonotype. Antigen specificity is unknown. RNA transcripts were the template for amplifying TCR beta CDR3 regions. HTBI primers were employed in a first-round RT-PCR of the TCR CDR3. TCRdb reanalysed the multiplex PCR reads using MiXCR and keeps one entry per CDR3 protein. The table includes approximately 500,000 distinct CDR3 sequences, under 60% detected once. Broader study findings: Most thyroid clonotypes that were expanded above 0.001 also turned up in blood. The authors' 13 V-J model separated ophthalmopathy from stable hyperthyroidism.

Sequences were obtained from peripheral blood or thyroid tissue (not recorded which). The clonotype originates from a woman under 30 with Graves' hyperthyroidism. The V call is TRBV29-1, the J call TRBJ1-3, with D possibly TRBD1 on 5 matching bases. CDR3 in DNA: TGCAGCGTTTCACCGGGACGGTCGGCCACCATATATTTT. It encodes CSVSPGRSATIYF.